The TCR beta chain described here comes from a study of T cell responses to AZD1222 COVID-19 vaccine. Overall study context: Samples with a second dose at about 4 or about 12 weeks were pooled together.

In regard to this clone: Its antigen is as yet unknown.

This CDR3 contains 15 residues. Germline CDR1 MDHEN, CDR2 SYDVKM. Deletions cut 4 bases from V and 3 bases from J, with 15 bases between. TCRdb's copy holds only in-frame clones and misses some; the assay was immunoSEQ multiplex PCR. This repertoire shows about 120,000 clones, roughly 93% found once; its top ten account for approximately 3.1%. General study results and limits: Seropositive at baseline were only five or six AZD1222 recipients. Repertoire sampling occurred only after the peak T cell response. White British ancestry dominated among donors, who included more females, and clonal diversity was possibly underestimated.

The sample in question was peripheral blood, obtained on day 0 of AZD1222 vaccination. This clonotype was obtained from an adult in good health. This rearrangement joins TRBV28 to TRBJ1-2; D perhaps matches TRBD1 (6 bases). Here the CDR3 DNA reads TGTGCCAGCAGTTCCCCCACAGGGAACGACTATGGCTACACCTTC. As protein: CASSSPTGNDYGYTF.